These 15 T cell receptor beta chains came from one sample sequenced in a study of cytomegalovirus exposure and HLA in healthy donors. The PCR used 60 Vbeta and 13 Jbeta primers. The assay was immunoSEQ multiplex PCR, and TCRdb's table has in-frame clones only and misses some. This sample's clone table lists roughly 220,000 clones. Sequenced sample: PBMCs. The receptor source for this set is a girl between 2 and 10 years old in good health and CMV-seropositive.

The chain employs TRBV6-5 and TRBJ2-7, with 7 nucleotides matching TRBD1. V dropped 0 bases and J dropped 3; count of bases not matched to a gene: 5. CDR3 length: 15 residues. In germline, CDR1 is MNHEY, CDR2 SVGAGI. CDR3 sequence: CASSYSAGGIYEQYF. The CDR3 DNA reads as TGTGCCAGCAGTTACTCGGCAGGGGGTATCTACGAGCAGTACTTC.

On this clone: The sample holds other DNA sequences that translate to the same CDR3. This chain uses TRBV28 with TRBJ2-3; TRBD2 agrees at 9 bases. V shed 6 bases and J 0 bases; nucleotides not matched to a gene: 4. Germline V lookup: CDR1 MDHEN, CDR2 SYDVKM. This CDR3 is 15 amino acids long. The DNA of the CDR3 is TGTGCCAGCAGCCTTAGCGGGAGTAGCACAGATACGCAGTATTTT. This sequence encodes CASSLSGSSTDTQYF.

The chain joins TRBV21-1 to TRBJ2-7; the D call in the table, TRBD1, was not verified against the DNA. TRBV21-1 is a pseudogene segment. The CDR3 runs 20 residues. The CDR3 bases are TGTGCCAGCAGCAAAGCGAATTTAACGCTCCGGGACACCGAGTCCTACGAGCAGTACTTC. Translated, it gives CASSKANLTLRDTESYEQYF.

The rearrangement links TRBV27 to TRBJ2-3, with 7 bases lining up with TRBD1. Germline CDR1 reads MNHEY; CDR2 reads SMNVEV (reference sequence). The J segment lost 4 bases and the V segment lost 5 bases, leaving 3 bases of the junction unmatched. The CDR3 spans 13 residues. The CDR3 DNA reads TGTGCCAGCAGTGCAACAGGGGCAGATACGCAGTATTTT. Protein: CASSATGADTQYF.

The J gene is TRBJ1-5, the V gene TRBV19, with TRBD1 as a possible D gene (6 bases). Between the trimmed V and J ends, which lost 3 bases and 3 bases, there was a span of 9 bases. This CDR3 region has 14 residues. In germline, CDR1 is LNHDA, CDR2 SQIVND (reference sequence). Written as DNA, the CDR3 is TGTGCCAGTAGTATCAGGGGACCCAATCAGCCCCAGCATTTT. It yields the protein CASSIRGPNQPQHF.

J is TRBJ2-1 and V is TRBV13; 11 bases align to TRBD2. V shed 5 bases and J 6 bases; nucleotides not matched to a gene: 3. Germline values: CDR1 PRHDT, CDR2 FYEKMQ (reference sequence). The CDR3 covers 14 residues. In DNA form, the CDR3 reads TGTGCCAGCAGCGATAGCGGGAGGGCCAATGAGCAGTTCTTC. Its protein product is CASSDSGRANEQFF.

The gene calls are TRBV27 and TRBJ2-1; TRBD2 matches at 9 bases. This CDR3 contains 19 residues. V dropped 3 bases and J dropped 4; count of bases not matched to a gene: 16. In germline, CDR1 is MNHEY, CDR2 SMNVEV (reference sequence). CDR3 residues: CASSFYLPGLAYKYNEQFF. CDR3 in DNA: TGTGCCAGCAGTTTTTATCTTCCGGGACTAGCCTACAAATACAATGAGCAGTTCTTC.

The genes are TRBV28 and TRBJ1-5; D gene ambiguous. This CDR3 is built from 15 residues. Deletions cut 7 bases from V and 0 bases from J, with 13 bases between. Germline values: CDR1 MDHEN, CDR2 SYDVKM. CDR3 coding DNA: TGTGCCAGCATATTCGGCGGATATAGCAATCAGCCCCAGCATTTT. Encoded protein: CASIFGGYSNQPQHF.

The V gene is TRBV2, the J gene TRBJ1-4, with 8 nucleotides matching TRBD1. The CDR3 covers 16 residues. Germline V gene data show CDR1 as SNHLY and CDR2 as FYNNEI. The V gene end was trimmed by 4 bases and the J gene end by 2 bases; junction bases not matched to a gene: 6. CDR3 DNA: TGTGCCAGCAGTGCCCAGGGACAGGCCACTAATGAAAAACTGTTTTTT. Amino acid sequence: CASSAQGQATNEKLFF.

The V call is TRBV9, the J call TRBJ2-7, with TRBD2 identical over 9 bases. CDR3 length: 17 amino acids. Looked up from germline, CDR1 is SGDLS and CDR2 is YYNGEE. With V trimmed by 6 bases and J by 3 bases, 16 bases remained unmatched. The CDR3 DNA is TGTGCCAGCACGAGGGCACTAGCGGGCGAACGCTTCTACGAGCAGTACTTC. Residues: CASTRALAGERFYEQYF.

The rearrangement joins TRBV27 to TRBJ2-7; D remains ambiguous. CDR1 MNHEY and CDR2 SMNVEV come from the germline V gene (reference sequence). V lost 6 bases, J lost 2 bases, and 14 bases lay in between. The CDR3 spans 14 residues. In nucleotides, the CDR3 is TGTGCCAGCAGGCCCTTGGAGCAAGCCTACGAGCAGTACTTC. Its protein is CASRPLEQAYEQYF.

The CDR3 here is CAISVGTSGDYNEQFF. In DNA form, the CDR3 reads TGTGCCATCAGTGTAGGGACTAGCGGAGATTACAATGAGCAGTTCTTC. J is TRBJ2-1 and V is TRBV10-3; TRBD2 matches at 11 bases. This CDR3 is built from 16 residues. The germline V gene encodes CDR1 ENHRY and CDR2 SYGVKD. Trimming cost V 4 bases and J 4 bases; bases outside gene matches: 6.

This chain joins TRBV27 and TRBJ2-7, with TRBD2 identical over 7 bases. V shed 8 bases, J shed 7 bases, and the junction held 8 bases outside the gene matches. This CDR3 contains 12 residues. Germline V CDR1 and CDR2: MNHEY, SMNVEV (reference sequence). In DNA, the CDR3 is TGTGCCAGCGGGGACTACGTGGGTGAGCAGTACTTC. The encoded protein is CASGDYVGEQYF.

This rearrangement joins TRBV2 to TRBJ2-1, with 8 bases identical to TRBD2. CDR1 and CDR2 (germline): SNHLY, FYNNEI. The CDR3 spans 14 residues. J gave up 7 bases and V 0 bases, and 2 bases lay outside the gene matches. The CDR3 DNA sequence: TGTGCCAGCAGTGAAGCGGGACTAGTGAATGAGCAGTTCTTC. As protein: CASSEAGLVNEQFF.

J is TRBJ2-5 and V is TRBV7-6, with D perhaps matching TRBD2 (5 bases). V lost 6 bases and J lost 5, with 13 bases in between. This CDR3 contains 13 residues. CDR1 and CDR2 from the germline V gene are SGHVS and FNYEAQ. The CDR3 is CASSLRTPETQYF. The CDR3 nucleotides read TGTGCCAGCAGTCTCAGGACTCCGGAGACCCAGTACTTC.